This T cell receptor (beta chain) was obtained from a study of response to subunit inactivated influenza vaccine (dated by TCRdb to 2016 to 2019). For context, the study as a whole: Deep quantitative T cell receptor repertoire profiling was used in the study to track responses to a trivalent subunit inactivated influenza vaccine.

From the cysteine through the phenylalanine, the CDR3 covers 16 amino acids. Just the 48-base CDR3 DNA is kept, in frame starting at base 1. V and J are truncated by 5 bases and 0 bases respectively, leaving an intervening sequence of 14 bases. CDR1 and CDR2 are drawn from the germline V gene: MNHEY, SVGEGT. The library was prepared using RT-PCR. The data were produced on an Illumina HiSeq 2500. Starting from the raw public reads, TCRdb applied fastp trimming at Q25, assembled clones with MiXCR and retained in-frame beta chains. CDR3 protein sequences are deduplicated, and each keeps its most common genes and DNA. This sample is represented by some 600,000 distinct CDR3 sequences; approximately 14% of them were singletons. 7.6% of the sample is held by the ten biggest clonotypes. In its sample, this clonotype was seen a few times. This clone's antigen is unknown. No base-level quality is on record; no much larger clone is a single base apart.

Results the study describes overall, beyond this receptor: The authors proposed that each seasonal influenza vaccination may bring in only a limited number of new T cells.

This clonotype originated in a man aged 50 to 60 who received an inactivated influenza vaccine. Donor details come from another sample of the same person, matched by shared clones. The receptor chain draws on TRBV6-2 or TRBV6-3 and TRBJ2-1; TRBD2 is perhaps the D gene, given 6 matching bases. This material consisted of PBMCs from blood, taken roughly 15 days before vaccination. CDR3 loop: CASSRDSLSSYNEQFF. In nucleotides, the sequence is TGTGCCAGCAGTAGGGACTCCCTCAGCTCCTACAATGAGCAGTTCTTC.